This TCR beta chain was captured by sequencing in a study of CD8 T cells in Susac syndrome. V lost 4 bases, J lost 0 bases, and 12 bases lay in between. Germline assignment: CDR1 SQVTM and CDR2 ANQGSEA. CDR3 size: 14 residues. The sample holds one count of this clonotype. RNA totalling 0.5 to 1 ug underwent reverse transcription with random hexamers. With immunoSEQ multiplex PCR, TCR beta CDR3 was amplified across 54 Vbeta and 13 Jbeta. TCRdb called the immunoSEQ multiplex PCR reads again in MiXCR, with one record for every CDR3 protein. The sample shows 200,000 to 250,000 distinct CDR3 sequences, approximately 95% of them seen only once.

The chain has TRBV29-1 and TRBJ1-1; no definite D call. The sample consisted of CD4+ T cells from PBMCs. The receptor was isolated from a human donor with multiple sclerosis. The CDR3 loop reads CSVVSLTMNTEAFF. For the CDR3, the DNA is TGCAGCGTTGTTTCCCTAACCATGAACACTGAAGCTTTCTTT.